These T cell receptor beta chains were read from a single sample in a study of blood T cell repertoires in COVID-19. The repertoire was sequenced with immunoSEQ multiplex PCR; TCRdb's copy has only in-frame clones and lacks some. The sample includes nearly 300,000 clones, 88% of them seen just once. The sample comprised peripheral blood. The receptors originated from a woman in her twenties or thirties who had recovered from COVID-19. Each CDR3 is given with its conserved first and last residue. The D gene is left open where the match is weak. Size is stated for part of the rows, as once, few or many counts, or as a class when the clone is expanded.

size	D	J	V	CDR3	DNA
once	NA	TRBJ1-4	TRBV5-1	CASSPNSGATNEKLFF	TGCGCCAGCAGTCCAAACTCAGGGGCAACTAATGAAAAACTGTTTTTT
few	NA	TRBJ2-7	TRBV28	CASSPDYSYEQYF	TGTGCCAGCAGTCCGGACTACTCCTACGAGCAGTACTTC
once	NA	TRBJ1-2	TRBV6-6	CATRQVLYTNYGYTF	TGTGCCACGCGACAGGTCCTCTACACTAACTATGGCTACACCTTC
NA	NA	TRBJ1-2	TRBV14	CASSPQGSYGYTF	TGTGCCAGCAGCCCCCAGGGTAGCTATGGCTACACCTTC
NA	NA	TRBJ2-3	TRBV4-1	CASSQEVSGSTDTQYF	TGCGCCAGCAGCCAAGAGGTGTCAGGGAGCACAGATACGCAGTATTTT
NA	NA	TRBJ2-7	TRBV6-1	CASSETVAGIPYEQYF	TGTGCCAGCAGTGAAACTGTCGCGGGGATCCCCTACGAGCAGTACTTC
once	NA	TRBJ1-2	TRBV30	CAWSRPHFAGGNYGYTF	TGTGCCTGGAGCCGACCCCATTTTGCGGGGGGTAACTATGGCTACACCTTC
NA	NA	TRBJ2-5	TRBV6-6	CASSLFVQETQYF	TGTGCCAGCAGTCTCTTCGTCCAAGAGACCCAGTACTTC
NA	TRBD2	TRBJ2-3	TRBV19	CATDGRAADTQYF	TGTGCTACAGACGGGAGGGCAGCAGATACGCAGTATTTT
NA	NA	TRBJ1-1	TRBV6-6	CASSSVALGRDNEAFF	TGTGCCAGCAGTTCCGTAGCACTAGGACGGGATAATGAAGCTTTCTTT
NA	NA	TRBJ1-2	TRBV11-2	CASSRNSQNRDDGYTF	TGTGCCAGCAGCCGTAACTCTCAAAACAGGGACGATGGCTACACCTTC
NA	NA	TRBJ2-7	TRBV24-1	CATSDPTDSPYEQYF	TGTGCCACCAGTGATCCGACCGACAGTCCCTACGAGCAGTACTTC
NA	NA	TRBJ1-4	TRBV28	CASSPTTGPVDEKLFF	TGTGCCAGCAGTCCAACTACAGGTCCGGTGGATGAAAAACTGTTTTTT
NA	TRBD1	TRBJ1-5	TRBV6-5	CASRGQGLAQHF	TGTGCCAGCAGAGGACAGGGGTTGGCCCAGCATTTT
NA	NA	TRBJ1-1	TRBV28	CASSLMGGWEAFF	TGTGCCAGCAGTTTAATGGGGGGGTGGGAAGCTTTCTTT
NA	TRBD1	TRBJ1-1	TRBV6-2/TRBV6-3	CASSYSTSPDRGEAFF	TGTGCCAGCAGTTACTCGACATCCCCGGACAGGGGAGAGGCTTTCTTT
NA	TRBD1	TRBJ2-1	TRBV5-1	CASSFGGTGASTLHEQFF	TGCGCCAGCAGCTTTGGGGGTACAGGGGCGTCGACCTTGCATGAGCAGTTCTTC
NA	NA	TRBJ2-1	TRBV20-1	CSASGGLTYNEQFF	TGCAGTGCTAGTGGGGGCCTTACCTACAATGAGCAGTTCTTC
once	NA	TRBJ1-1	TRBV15	CATSRDPEVSDSLSNTEAFF	TGTGCCACCAGCAGAGATCCAGAGGTGAGCGACAGTCTTTCGAACACTGAAGCTTTCTTT
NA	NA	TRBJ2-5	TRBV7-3	CASSSSTEETQYF	TGTGCCAGCAGCTCTTCTACGGAGGAGACCCAGTACTTC
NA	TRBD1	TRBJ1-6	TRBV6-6	CASSDRQGEASPLHF	TGTGCCAGCAGTGACCGACAGGGGGAAGCCTCACCCCTCCACTTT
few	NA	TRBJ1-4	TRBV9	CASSVGGRDEKLFF	TGTGCCAGCAGCGTAGGGGGGAGGGATGAAAAACTGTTTTTT
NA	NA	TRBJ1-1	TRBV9	CASSVAGNTEAFF	TGTGCCAGCAGCGTAGCAGGGAACACTGAAGCTTTCTTT
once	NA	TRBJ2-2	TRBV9	CASSPSGTNTGELFF	TGTGCCAGCAGCCCGAGCGGAACTAACACCGGGGAGCTGTTTTTT
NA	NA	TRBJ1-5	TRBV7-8	CASSLADNQPQHF	TGTGCCAGCAGCTTGGCAGACAATCAGCCCCAGCATTTT
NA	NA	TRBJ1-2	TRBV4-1	CASSQDRNYGYTF	TGCGCCAGCAGCCAAGACCGGAACTATGGCTACACCTTC
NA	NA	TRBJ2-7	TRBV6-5	CASSFDKVNEQYF	TGTGCCAGCAGTTTCGACAAGGTGAACGAGCAGTACTTC
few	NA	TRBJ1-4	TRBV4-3	CASSQDVNRPALFF	TGCGCCAGCAGCCAAGATGTTAACAGGCCTGCCCTGTTTTTT
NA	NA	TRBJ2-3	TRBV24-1	CATSPPDTDTQYF	TGTGCCACCAGTCCCCCAGACACAGATACGCAGTATTTT
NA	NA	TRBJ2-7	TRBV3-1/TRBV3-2	CASSNAGKTYEQYF	TGTGCCAGCAGCAACGCGGGGAAAACCTACGAGCAGTACTTC
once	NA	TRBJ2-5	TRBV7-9	CASSLALAKETQYF	TGTGCCAGCAGCTTAGCACTAGCCAAAGAGACCCAGTACTTC
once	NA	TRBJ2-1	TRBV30	CAWSVGEGVIEQFF	TGTGCCTGGAGTGTTGGGGAGGGGGTTATTGAGCAGTTCTTC
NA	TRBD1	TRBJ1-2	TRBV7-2	CASSYVPGQGFGYTF	TGTGCCAGCAGCTACGTCCCGGGACAGGGTTTTGGCTACACCTTC
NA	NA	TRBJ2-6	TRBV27	CASTTNYLKQGTGANVLTF	TGTGCCAGCACCACGAACTACTTAAAGCAGGGGACTGGGGCCAACGTCCTGACTTTC
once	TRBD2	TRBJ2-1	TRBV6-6	CASSRAGLADDEQFF	TGTGCCAGCAGCCGGGCCGGACTAGCGGATGATGAGCAGTTCTTC
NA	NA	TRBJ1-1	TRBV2	CASSERQATEAFF	TGTGCCAGCAGTGAACGACAGGCGACTGAAGCTTTCTTT
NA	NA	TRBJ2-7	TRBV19	CASPTATGEQYF	TGTGCCAGTCCAACCGCGACAGGCGAGCAGTACTTC
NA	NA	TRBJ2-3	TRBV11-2	CASSHLRRGGADTQYF	TGTGCCAGCAGCCACCTAAGGAGGGGCGGTGCAGATACGCAGTATTTT
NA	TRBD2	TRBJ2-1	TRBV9	CASSVGGGYNEQFF	TGTGCCAGCAGCGTCGGCGGGGGCTACAATGAGCAGTTCTTC
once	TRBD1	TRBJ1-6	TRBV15	CATSRDRDFYNSPLHF	TGTGCCACCAGCAGGGACAGGGATTTTTATAATTCACCCCTCCACTTT
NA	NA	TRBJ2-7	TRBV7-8	CASSLALGPLEQYF	TGTGCCAGCAGCTTAGCGCTAGGCCCCCTCGAGCAGTACTTC